The entry below describes one T cell receptor beta chain. Antigen: not known. The sample originates from a study of CD8+CD57+ T cells in acquired aplastic anemia. The overall study: Sorted CD4+ and CD8+ cells gave an average of roughly 3.5 ug of DNA. General study findings and limits: CD8+ Simpson's diversity in patients was not significantly different from that in controls.

V gave up 3 bases and J gave up 7 bases, with 13 bases separating them. CDR1 is DFQATT, CDR2 SNEGSKA, per germline (reference sequence). CDR3 length: 13 residues. Genomic DNA acted as the template from which TCR beta VDJ combination and CDR3 sequence profiling were carried out. MiXCR was run by TCRdb on the reads, yielding one entry per CDR3 protein. The table lists 150,000 to 200,000 distinct CDR3 sequences, around three fifths of them singletons. The chain recombines TRBV20-1 with TRBJ1-5; D might be TRBD1 (5 bases). The sequencing sample was made of sorted CD4+, CD8+, or CD8+CD57+ T cells (not recorded which) from PBMCs. This sequence originates from a human donor with severe aplastic anemia or a healthy control (not recorded which). In DNA form, the CDR3 reads TGCAGTGCTAGTTTAGGGGTCGAACAGCCCCAGCATTTT. Translating gives CSASLGVEQPQHF.